This T cell receptor beta chain was documented in a study of cytomegalovirus exposure and HLA in healthy donors. The study's findings and limits: Earlier analysis looked at TCR beta V segments, and most were productive about 87% or about 30% of the time. Reports showed the classifier diagnosing cytomegalovirus status with high specificity and sensitivity.

Only one count was recorded for this clone. Antigen specificity is unknown. PCR used 60 Vbeta primers and 13 Jbeta primers. Libraries were prepared by immunoSEQ multiplex PCR; TCRdb keeps only in-frame clonotypes and omits some of them. The sample holds about 160,000 clones, 55% to 80% seen once. The CDR3 totals 20 residues. V lost 0 bases and J 0 bases, leaving 24 bases between the germline ends. Germline CDR1 and CDR2: GTSNPN and SVGIG (reference sequence). The sample was PBMCs. This sequence originates from a woman in her fifties or sixties in good health and CMV-seropositive. The rearrangement links TRBV30 to TRBJ1-3; a possible D gene is TRBD1 (6 bases). The CDR3 loop reads CAWSVLNIGTGLSSGNTIYF. Here the CDR3 DNA reads TGTGCCTGGAGTGTACTAAATATCGGAACAGGGCTAAGCTCTGGAAACACCATATATTTT.